A selection of T cell receptor beta chains follows, all from one sample in a study of blood T cell repertoires in COVID-19. Clones were read by immunoSEQ multiplex PCR, and TCRdb kept only the in-frame ones, dropping some. This sample yields a few hundred thousand clones, of which 65% to 90% are seen a single time; roughly 8.7% belongs to the top ten. The sequencing sample was made of peripheral blood. The receptors stem from a man aged 45 to 65 with active or convalescent COVID-19. The CDR3 runs from the conserved cysteine through the conserved F or W. The order of the fields is J gene, V gene, CDR3 protein.

>TRBJ1-2|TRBV6-5
CASSYLSGDLLHGYTF
>TRBJ1-1|TRBV5-1
CASSLSPGQPSRAFF
>TRBJ2-2|TRBV5-1
CASSLQTYTGELFF
>TRBJ2-5|TRBV3-1/TRBV3-2
CASSPSQGAQYF
>TRBJ2-1|TRBV5-1
CASSLVVSNEQFF
>TRBJ1-6|TRBV27
CASSTDRVGSPLHF
>TRBJ2-1|TRBV9
CASSVVGLAPEQFF
>TRBJ2-5|TRBV5-4
CASSRPSGEEKETQYF
>TRBJ2-5|TRBV6-5
CASSLLGGLETQYF
>TRBJ1-2|TRBV7-8
CASSPWDRNYGYTF
>TRBJ1-1|TRBV12-5
CASGQDRGSLFF
>TRBJ2-2|TRBV29-1
CSASLHSGRSSGELFF
>TRBJ2-1|TRBV5-1
CASSFPDRNEQFF
>TRBJ2-1|TRBV6-2/TRBV6-3
CASSYSGLAGNNEQFF
>TRBJ2-4|TRBV11-2
CASSSPKTGDSNIQYF
>TRBJ2-2|TRBV27
CASSLWGQGADGELFF
>TRBJ2-7|TRBV6-5
CASSYLTGPYEQYF
>TRBJ2-1|TRBV9
CASRRGPSYNEQFF
>TRBJ1-1|TRBV6-5
CASSYSKGAEAFF
>TRBJ1-6|TRBV5-4
CASSLGTGGWNSPLHF
>TRBJ1-6|TRBV6-5
CASTSDSTYNSPLHF
>TRBJ2-5|TRBV21-1
CASSKGRWGQQGGQYF
>TRBJ2-1|TRBV11-1
CASSLVRLAEYNEQFF
>TRBJ1-2|TRBV5-6
CASSSRDRLFYGYTF
>TRBJ2-7|TRBV11-2
CASSLRYSGEQYF
>TRBJ2-3|TRBV5-1
CASSSITAGTFYSSTDTQYF
>TRBJ2-3|TRBV14
CASSLTDTQYF
>TRBJ1-4|TRBV15
CATSTRQGGGEKLFF
>TRBJ2-2|TRBV4-3
CASSQGTDTNTGELFF
>TRBJ2-5|TRBV11-1
CASSLGVAGVETQYF
>TRBJ1-1|TRBV3-1/TRBV3-2
CASSQGPNTEAFF
>TRBJ1-6|TRBV18
CASSSTGASTPLHF
>TRBJ1-5|TRBV10-2
CASREQGGNQPQHF
>TRBJ1-2|TRBV5-1
CASSREQGYGYTF
>TRBJ2-3|TRBV4-3
CASSPSQGSTDTQYF
>TRBJ2-5|TRBV4-3
CASSQDRLAGAYQETQYF
>TRBJ1-1|TRBV19
CASRVGGVTEAFF
>TRBJ2-1|TRBV2
CASSEEWNEQFF
>TRBJ2-6|TRBV4-3
CASSQNLDRGSFGANVLTF
>TRBJ2-3|TRBV23-1
CASSQSPPFEVGTDTQYF
>TRBJ2-5|TRBV4-3
CASSHQTSGGAIRETQYF
>TRBJ1-1|TRBV18
CASSQTANTEAFF
>TRBJ2-1|TRBV7-8
CASSFDRTSTYNEQFF
>TRBJ1-6|TRBV5-6
CASSLSTGVLSNSPLHF
>TRBJ1-4|TRBV14
CASSFQTGYNEKLFF
>TRBJ2-3|TRBV28
CASSPGDTQYF
>TRBJ2-3|TRBV5-4
CASSTGTSDLSTDTQYF
>TRBJ1-4|TRBV2
CATNYRGLSANEKLFF
>TRBJ1-1|TRBV11-2
CASSLNLGTGPEAFF